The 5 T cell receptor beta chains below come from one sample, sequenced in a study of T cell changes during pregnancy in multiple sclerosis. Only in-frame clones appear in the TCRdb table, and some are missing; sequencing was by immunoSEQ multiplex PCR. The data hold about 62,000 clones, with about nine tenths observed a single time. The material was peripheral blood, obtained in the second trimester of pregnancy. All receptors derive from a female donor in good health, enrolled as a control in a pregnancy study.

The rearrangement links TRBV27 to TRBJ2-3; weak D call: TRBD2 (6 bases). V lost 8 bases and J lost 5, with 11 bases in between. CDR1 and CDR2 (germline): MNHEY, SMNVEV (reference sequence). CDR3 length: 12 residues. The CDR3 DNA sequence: TGTGCCAGCCGGCCGCGGGGAGATACGCAGTATTTT. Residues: CASRPRGDTQYF.

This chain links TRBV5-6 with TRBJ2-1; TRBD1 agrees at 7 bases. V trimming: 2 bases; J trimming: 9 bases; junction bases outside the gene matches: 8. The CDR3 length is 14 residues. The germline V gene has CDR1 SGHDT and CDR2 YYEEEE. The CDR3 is CASSLITGVGEQFF. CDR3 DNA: TGTGCCAGCAGCTTAATTACAGGGGTTGGTGAGCAGTTCTTC. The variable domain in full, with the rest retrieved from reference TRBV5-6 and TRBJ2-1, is DAGVTQSPTHLIKTRGQQVTLRCSPKSGHDTVSWYQQALGQGPQFIFQYYEEEERQRGNFPDRFSGHQFPNYSSELNVNALLLGDSALYLCASSLITGVGEQFFGPGTRLTVL.

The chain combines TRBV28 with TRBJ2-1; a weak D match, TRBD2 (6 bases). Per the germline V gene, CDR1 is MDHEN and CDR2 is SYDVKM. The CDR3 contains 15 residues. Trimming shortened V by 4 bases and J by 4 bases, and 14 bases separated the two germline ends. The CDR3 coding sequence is TGTGCCAGCAGTTCGCGGGGAGAGCGGTACAATGAGCAGTTCTTC. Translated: CASSSRGERYNEQFF.

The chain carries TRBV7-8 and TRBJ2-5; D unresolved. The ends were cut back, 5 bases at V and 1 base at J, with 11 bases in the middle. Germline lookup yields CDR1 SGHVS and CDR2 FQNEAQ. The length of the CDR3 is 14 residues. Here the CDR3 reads CASSVRRSQETQYF. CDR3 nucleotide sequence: TGTGCCAGCAGCGTAAGGCGGTCCCAAGAGACCCAGTACTTC.

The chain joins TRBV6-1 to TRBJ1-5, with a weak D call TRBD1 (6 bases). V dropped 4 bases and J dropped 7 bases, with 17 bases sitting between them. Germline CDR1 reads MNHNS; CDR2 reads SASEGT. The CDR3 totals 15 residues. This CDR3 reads CASSGGRGKEQPQHF. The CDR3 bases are TGTGCCAGCAGTGGGGGCAGGGGTAAGGAGCAGCCCCAGCATTTT.